Below, 27 T cell receptor beta chains from the same sample are listed, as sequenced in a study of T-cell memory formation after mild COVID-19. MiXCR was run by TCRdb on the 5' RACE reads, yielding one entry per CDR3 protein. The sample shows around 470,000 distinct CDR3 sequences, about 20% of them seen only once. Input material: PBMCs or a T cell subset sorted from them (not recorded which). Source of these receptors: an adult woman who had mild COVID-19 (a few samples of this study predate the infection). Cell type and time point are not known.

The chain couples TRBV25-1 to TRBJ2-1; the D is unclear. The CDR3 sequence is 13 residues long. Trimming cost V 7 bases and J 4 bases, with 11 bases left between them. Germline lookup yields CDR1 MGHDK and CDR2 SYGVNS. Written as DNA, the CDR3 is TGTGCCAGCAAGATGGACGGGTACAATGAGCAGTTCTTC. It codes for CASKMDGYNEQFF.

V gene TRBV5-1 combines with J gene TRBJ2-6; D unclear. Germline V gene lookup returns CDR1 SGHRS and CDR2 YFSETQ. Trimming shortened V by 6 bases and J by 0 bases, and 10 bases separated the two germline ends. The CDR3 has 15 amino acids. The CDR3: CASTAQTSGANVLTF. CDR3 bases: TGCGCCAGCACCGCCCAGACCTCTGGGGCCAACGTCCTGACTTTC.

This clonotype has ten or more counts. V usage is TRBV7-6 and J usage is TRBJ1-2; TRBD1 matches 10 bases. Trimming removed 5 bases from V and 4 bases from J; junction bases left unmatched: 4. The CDR3 is 14 amino acids. Germline values: CDR1 SGHVS, CDR2 FNYEAQ. The CDR3 nucleotides read TGTGCCAGCAGCCCGCGGACAGGGGGCTATGGCTACACCTTC. Residues: CASSPRTGGYGYTF.

The chain uses TRBV5-1 and TRBJ2-7; D is unresolved. In germline, CDR1 is SGHRS, CDR2 YFSETQ. This CDR3 is built from 14 residues. V was trimmed by 4 bases and J by 4 bases, leaving 15 bases between them. CDR3 protein: CASSPLDLGYEQYF. DNA of the CDR3: TGCGCCAGCAGCCCGCTAGATTTAGGGTACGAGCAGTACTTC.

The gene calls are TRBV3-1 and TRBJ2-7; D is uncertain. Trimming shortened V by 1 base and J by 5 bases, and 9 bases separated the two germline ends. The CDR3 length is 13 residues. Germline CDR1 is LGHDT and CDR2 is YNNKEL (reference sequence). The CDR3 nucleotides read TGTGCCAGCAGCCAAGCGAGTTGGAACGAGCAGTACTTC. Protein: CASSQASWNEQYF.

This clonotype was seen a few times. The chain combines TRBV25-1 with TRBJ1-1; TRBD1 might be the D (5 bases). This CDR3 has 11 residues. The germline CDR1 and CDR2 sequences are MGHDK and SYGVNS. V lost 3 bases and J 11 bases, leaving 10 bases between the germline ends. The CDR3 nucleotides read TGTGCCAGCAGTGACGGGACCGGTGCTTTCTTT. This sequence encodes CASSDGTGAFF.

This clonotype was detected only a few times. This chain links TRBV12-3 or TRBV12-4 with TRBJ2-1; TRBD2 matches 14 bases. This CDR3 comprises 14 residues. The junction had 6 bases not matched to a gene; V was cut back by 8 bases and J by 9 bases. This CDR3 reads CASSTGLAGVEQFF. CDR3 bases: TGTGCCAGCTCGACGGGACTAGCGGGAGTTGAGCAGTTCTTC.

This clonotype was found a few times. This chain joins TRBV12-3 or TRBV12-4 and TRBJ1-2; 10 nucleotides agree with TRBD1. With 8 bases clipped from V and 4 bases from J, the junction kept 7 bases outside the gene matches. This CDR3 spans 14 amino acids. The CDR3 DNA reads as TGTGCCAGCGGGGGACAGGGGTTAGTCTATGGCTACACCTTC. It yields the protein CASGGQGLVYGYTF.

The rearrangement links TRBV6-6 to TRBJ1-2, with D possibly being TRBD1 (6 bases). The CDR3 extends over 14 amino acids. The V gene's germline CDR1 is MNHNY and CDR2 SVGAGI (reference sequence). Trimming left V 0 bases short and J 4 bases short, with 9 bases between. CDR3 in amino acids: CASSYSRGPYGYTF. CDR3 DNA sequence: TGTGCCAGCAGTTACTCCCGGGGGCCCTATGGCTACACCTTC.

V usage is TRBV7-9 and J usage is TRBJ1-4, with TRBD1 matching over 9 bases. CDR3 length: 15 residues. The germline V gene encodes CDR1 SEHNR and CDR2 FQNEAQ (reference sequence). The J segment lost 7 bases and the V segment lost 6 bases, leaving 9 bases of the junction unmatched. This CDR3 reads CASSSTGTGLEKLFF. The CDR3, as DNA: TGTGCCAGCAGTTCCACCGGGACAGGGCTTGAAAAACTGTTTTTT.

This clonotype turned up a few times. V usage is TRBV7-9 and J usage is TRBJ2-3; D may be TRBD2 (6 bases). Germline V gene data show CDR1 as SEHNR and CDR2 as FQNEAQ (reference sequence). This CDR3 region has 15 residues. Trimming left V 0 bases short and J 2 bases short, with 9 bases between. The CDR3 DNA sequence: TGTGCCAGCAGCTTAGCGCGGGGCCCCACAGATACGCAGTATTTT. Translated: CASSLARGPTDTQYF.

This clonotype was counted a few times. This rearrangement joins TRBV5-4 to TRBJ2-3, with D tentatively TRBD1 (7 bases). V was trimmed by 3 bases and J by 4 bases, leaving 18 bases between them. CDR3 length: 16 amino acids. In germline, CDR1 is SGHNT, CDR2 YYREEE (reference sequence). The CDR3 coding sequence is TGTGCCAGCAGCTCGCTAGGAGGGGGCACGCCAGATACGCAGTATTTT. Protein product: CASSSLGGGTPDTQYF. The entire variable domain, with the rest obtained from reference TRBV5-4 and TRBJ2-3, is as follows: ETGVTQSPTHLIKTRGQQVTLRCSSQSGHNTVSWYQQALGQGPQFIFQYYREEENGRGNFPPRFSGLQFPNYSSELNVNALELDDSALYLCASSSLGGGTPDTQYFGPGTRLTVL.

The V and J genes are TRBV5-6 and TRBJ1-5; D may be TRBD1 (5 bases). CDR1 is SGHDT, CDR2 YYEEEE, per germline. The V end was cut by 0 bases, the J end by 0 bases, with 10 bases between. The CDR3 is 16 residues long. The CDR3 spells CASSLARDYSNQPQHF. The CDR3 DNA reads as TGTGCCAGCAGCTTGGCCAGGGACTATAGCAATCAGCCCCAGCATTTT.

There are a few counts of this clonotype. V is TRBV7-6 and J is TRBJ2-7, with D possibly being TRBD1 or TRBD2 (6 bases each). V gave up 7 bases and J gave up 6 bases, with 19 bases separating them. Germline V gene lookup returns CDR1 SGHVS and CDR2 FNYEAQ. The CDR3 runs to 14 residues. CDR3 region: CASTLYQGGLEQYF. In DNA, the CDR3 is TGTGCCAGCACACTTTACCAAGGGGGGCTCGAGCAGTACTTC. The full variable domain, its missing parts supplied by reference TRBV7-6 and TRBJ2-7, is GAGVSQSPRYKVTKRGQDVALRCDPISGHVSLYWYRQALGQGPEFLTYFNYEAQQDKSGLPNDRFSAERPEGSISTLTIQRTEQRDSAMYRCASTLYQGGLEQYFGPGTRLTVT.

CDR3 sequence: CASSFSLVQYF. The CDR3 region has the DNA TGTGCCAGCAGCTTCTCTCTTGTGCAGTACTTC. The V gene is TRBV7-2, the J gene TRBJ2-7; D gene ambiguous. The V and J ends lost 3 bases and 9 bases respectively, with 9 bases between them. CDR3 length: 11 residues. Germline V gene sequence: CDR1 SGHTA, CDR2 FQGNSA.

This clonotype was counted a few times. The chain has TRBV3-1 and TRBJ2-7; TRBD2 agrees at 8 bases. Losses at the gene ends were 0 bases for V and 1 base for J; bases not matched to a gene: 2. The CDR3 runs to 15 residues. The germline gives CDR1 LGHDT, CDR2 YNNKEL (reference sequence). The DNA for the CDR3 is TGTGCCAGCAGCCAAGAAGGGACTAGATCCTACGAGCAGTACTTC. It specifies CASSQEGTRSYEQYF.

This clonotype was observed a few times. The gene calls are TRBV12-3 or TRBV12-4 and TRBJ2-7, with a tentative D call TRBD2 (7 bases). Trimming removed 3 bases at V and 5 bases at J, with 17 bases between. The CDR3 contains 15 residues. The CDR3 nucleotides read TGTGCCAGCAGTTTGATGGGGGGGCCCTTCGACGAGCAGTACTTC. This codes for CASSLMGGPFDEQYF.

This clonotype has more than one count but fewer than ten. This sequence joins TRBV10-3 and TRBJ2-2; no firm D call. V lost 0 bases and J lost 4, with 9 bases in between. The CDR3 consists of 15 residues. Germline values: CDR1 ENHRY, CDR2 SYGVKD. In DNA, the CDR3 is TGTGCCATCAGTGAGTCGCCGGACGTCACCGGGGAGCTGTTTTTT. Amino acid sequence: CAISESPDVTGELFF.

The rearrangement joins TRBV2 to TRBJ2-5, with 10 bases aligning to TRBD1. The CDR3 loop spans 15 amino acids. V shed 6 bases and J 2 bases; nucleotides not matched to a gene: 6. Germline assignment: CDR1 SNHLY and CDR2 FYNNEI. CDR3 region: CASSGGQGRQETQYF. CDR3 bases: TGTGCCAGCAGCGGGGGACAGGGGCGGCAAGAGACCCAGTACTTC.

This clonotype has only a few counts. The chain recombines TRBV24-1 with TRBJ2-3, with TRBD1 identical over 7 bases. V shed 3 bases, J shed 4 bases, and the junction held 6 bases outside the gene matches. This CDR3 is built from 15 residues. From germline, CDR1 is KGHDR and CDR2 SFDVKD. The DNA for the CDR3 is TGTGCCACCAGTGATACGACAGGGCTAGCAGATACGCAGTATTTT. Protein sequence: CATSDTTGLADTQYF.

The chain has TRBV11-2 and TRBJ1-3; D gene unclear. This CDR3 region has 14 residues. The germline V gene encodes CDR1 SGHAT and CDR2 FQNNGV. Trimming removed 0 bases from V and 4 bases from J, with 7 bases in between. CDR3 sequence: CASSLEIGGNTIYF. The CDR3 nucleotides read TGTGCCAGCAGCTTAGAAATCGGGGGAAACACCATATATTTT.

This clonotype was seen a few times. The DNA for the CDR3 is TGTGCCAGCCACCTGGCGGGAGCCAAAAACATTCAGTACTTC. Its translation: CASHLAGAKNIQYF. V is TRBV5-6 and J is TRBJ2-4; weak D call: TRBD2 (5 bases). CDR1 SGHDT and CDR2 YYEEEE come from the germline V gene. The CDR3 is 14 amino acids. Trimming stripped 7 bases from V and 0 bases from J, with 11 bases between.

The genes are TRBV4-1 and TRBJ1-1, with 8 bases identical to TRBD1. The CDR3 has 13 residues. The V and J ends lost 5 bases and 8 bases, in that order; junction bases with no gene match: 7. Germline values: CDR1 MGHRA, CDR2 YSYEKL. In DNA, the CDR3 is TGCGCCAGCAGCTCCGGACAGGGAGGAGAAGCTTTCTTT. Translated: CASSSGQGGEAFF.

The CDR3 sequence is CAWSVPGSPGNTIYF. In DNA, the CDR3 is TGTGCCTGGAGTGTACCAGGGTCCCCTGGAAACACCATATATTTT. The chain employs TRBV30 and TRBJ1-4; maybe TRBD1 (5 bases). The J call may be incorrect, as the DNA end agrees better with TRBJ1-3. From germline, CDR1 is GTSNPN and CDR2 SVGIG (reference sequence). The length of the CDR3 is 15 residues.

The CDR3 spells CSAREETGRIQYF. The CDR3 coding sequence is TGCAGTGCTAGAGAGGAGACAGGTCGAATTCAGTACTTC. The chain employs TRBV20-1 and TRBJ2-4; tentatively, D is TRBD1 (6 bases). The CDR3 contains 13 residues. Between the trimmed V and J ends, which lost 0 bases and 10 bases, there was a span of 13 bases. Per the germline V gene, CDR1 is DFQATT and CDR2 is SNEGSKA (reference sequence).

The gene calls are TRBV6-1 and TRBJ1-1; D may be TRBD1 (6 bases). Germline values: CDR1 MNHNS, CDR2 SASEGT. This CDR3 region has 14 residues. Trimming took 7 bases from V and 4 from J, leaving 16 bases between them. CDR3 residues: CASMKQGAGTEAFF. CDR3 DNA: TGTGCCAGCATGAAACAGGGTGCGGGCACTGAAGCTTTCTTT.

The rearrangement links TRBV18 to TRBJ2-3; D may match TRBD1 or TRBD2 (5 bases each). Trimming took 1 base from V and 0 from J, leaving 11 bases between them. This CDR3 region has 16 residues. CDR1 KGHSH and CDR2 LQKENI come from the germline V gene. Here the CDR3 reads CASSPRSGPSTDTQYF. For the CDR3, the DNA is TGTGCCAGCTCACCACGATCGGGGCCTAGCACAGATACGCAGTATTTT.